Below are 28 T cell receptor beta chains sequenced from a single sample in a study of Ad26.COV2.S vaccination and SARS-CoV-2 variants. Assay used: immunoSEQ multiplex PCR; TCRdb lists only in-frame clones, some missing. The table lists 150,000 to 200,000 clones, around 90% of them singletons, with more than 4.5% in the top ten. The specimen was peripheral blood, collected after recovery from COVID-19. Source of these receptors: a human donor who had recovered from COVID-19.

The chain couples TRBV4-2 to TRBJ2-1, with 9 bases fitting TRBD2. The V gene's germline CDR1 is LGHNA and CDR2 YNFKEQ. The CDR3 is 16 amino acids. With V trimmed by 4 bases and J by 9 bases, 13 bases remained unmatched. The CDR3 loop is CASSPVAGGLRGEQFF. CDR3 DNA sequence: TGTGCCAGCAGCCCGGTGGCGGGGGGGCTACGGGGTGAGCAGTTCTTC.

The rearrangement uses TRBV28 and TRBJ2-7; 11 positions agree with TRBD1. The CDR3 contains 17 residues. From germline, CDR1 is MDHEN and CDR2 SYDVKM. Trimming cost V 6 bases and J 2 bases; bases outside gene matches: 12. The CDR3 protein is CASSSRDRGWLAYEQYF. The CDR3 DNA sequence: TGTGCCAGCAGCTCCCGGGACAGGGGGTGGCTCGCCTACGAGCAGTACTTC.

Worth noting for this clone: The same CDR3 arises from other DNA sequences in this sample as well. The chain employs TRBV5-1 and TRBJ1-1; D remains unclear. The CDR3 covers 11 residues. Germline V gene lookup returns CDR1 SGHRS and CDR2 YFSETQ. V lost 5 bases and J 3 bases, leaving 5 bases between the germline ends. CDR3 region: CASRGDTEAFF. CDR3 sequence (DNA): TGCGCCAGCAGGGGTGACACTGAAGCTTTCTTT.

V gene TRBV7-3 combines with J gene TRBJ2-1; D is perhaps TRBD2 (6 bases). CDR3 length: 15 residues. The V gene's germline CDR1 is SGHTA and CDR2 FQGTGA. V lost 5 bases, J lost 9 bases, and 20 bases lay in between. The CDR3 spells CASSPEASAGGEQFF. For the CDR3, the DNA is TGTGCCAGCAGCCCGGAAGCTAGCGCCGGCGGTGAGCAGTTCTTC.

This clone was recorded a few times. The chain couples TRBV30 to TRBJ1-5, with D possibly matching TRBD1 (5 bases). Trimming cost V 2 bases and J 7 bases, with 12 bases left between them. Per germline, CDR1 GTSNPN and CDR2 SVGIG (reference sequence). There are 13 residues in the CDR3. This CDR3 reads CAWSMAGNQPQHF. CDR3 DNA sequence: TGTGCCTGGAGTATGGCAGGGAACCAGCCCCAGCATTTT.

This clone was found a few times. V and J are TRBV9 and TRBJ1-2; D may be TRBD1 (6 bases). V was shortened by 4 bases and J by 4 bases, with 11 bases between the two germline ends. Germline V CDR1 and CDR2: SGDLS, YYNGEE. The CDR3 length is 13 residues. The DNA of the CDR3 is TGTGCCAGCAGCATGGGACACTTCTATGGCTACACCTTC. Amino acid sequence: CASSMGHFYGYTF.

The chain joins TRBV29-1 to TRBJ2-7; D could derive from TRBD1 or TRBD2 (5 bases each). CDR1 and CDR2 from the germline V gene are SQVTM and ANQGSEA. The V and J ends lost 5 bases and 2 bases respectively, with 19 bases between them. The CDR3 is made up of 15 amino acids. The CDR3 region has the DNA TGCAGCGTTCGAAGGGACCCCAACCCTCCCTACGAGCAGTACTTC. This sequence encodes CSVRRDPNPPYEQYF.

This clone appeared once. This sequence joins TRBV5-4 and TRBJ2-3; a possible D gene is TRBD1 (6 bases). The CDR3 extends over 16 amino acids. Deletions cut 3 bases from V and 3 bases from J, with 17 bases between. The germline V gene encodes CDR1 SGHNT and CDR2 YYREEE (reference sequence). The CDR3 DNA is TGTGCCAGCAGCTCCCGAGGGGGTGTAGGTACAGATACGCAGTATTTT. Translation: CASSSRGGVGTDTQYF.

The rearrangement joins TRBV3-1 (or the pseudogene TRBV3-2) to TRBJ2-5, with D maybe TRBD1 (5 bases). The CDR3 totals 14 residues. V was pared by 4 bases and J by 2 bases, with 11 bases between. Germline lookup yields CDR1 LGHDT and CDR2 YNNKEL (reference sequence). CDR3 region: CASSPFQGQETQYF. The DNA for the CDR3 is TGTGCCAGCAGCCCCTTCCAGGGACAAGAGACCCAGTACTTC.

The V call is TRBV7-9, the J call TRBJ2-1, with 7 nucleotides matching TRBD2. The length of the CDR3 is 15 residues. Unmatched junction bases numbered 5, after V lost 1 base and J lost 5 bases. CDR1 is SEHNR and CDR2 is FQNEAQ in the germline V gene (reference sequence). In DNA form, the CDR3 reads TGTGCCAGCAGCTTAGTGTCTAGCGGAGACAATGAGCAGTTCTTC. It translates to CASSLVSSGDNEQFF.

The chain joins TRBV6-5 to TRBJ2-2, with D tentatively TRBD2 (5 bases). The CDR3 totals 14 residues. The germline V gene has CDR1 MNHEY and CDR2 SVGAGI. Trimming shortened V by 6 bases and J by 2 bases, and 10 bases separated the two germline ends. CDR3 nucleotide sequence: TGTGCCAGCAGACCTGGACTTAACACCGGGGAGCTGTTTTTT. Translating it yields CASRPGLNTGELFF.

The CDR3 DNA reads TGTGCCAGCACCCCCGGTCAGACAGCCTATGGCTACACCTTC. Its protein product is CASTPGQTAYGYTF. This sequence joins TRBV6-5 and TRBJ1-2, with D perhaps TRBD1 (5 bases). CDR1 MNHEY and CDR2 SVGAGI come from the germline V gene. The ends were cut back, 7 bases at V and 4 bases at J, with 16 bases in the middle. CDR3 length: 14 amino acids.

This clone was detected once. The rearrangement uses TRBV6-4 and TRBJ1-1, with D tentatively TRBD1 (6 bases). The V and J ends lost 6 bases and 3 bases respectively, with 11 bases between them. The length of the CDR3 is 13 residues. Germline V gene lookup returns CDR1 MRHNA and CDR2 SNTAGT. CDR3: CASSHRADTEAFF. The CDR3 DNA is TGTGCCAGCAGCCACAGGGCGGACACTGAAGCTTTCTTT.

This clone appeared a single time. The chain couples TRBV12-3 or TRBV12-4 to TRBJ2-5; D uncertain. CDR3 size: 13 residues. Trimming shortened V by 5 bases and J by 3 bases, and 10 bases separated the two germline ends. The CDR3 spells CASSTGVKETQYF. The CDR3 DNA sequence: TGTGCCAGCAGTACCGGAGTAAAAGAGACCCAGTACTTC.

The genes are TRBV27 and TRBJ2-5; D is unclear. The germline gives CDR1 MNHEY, CDR2 SMNVEV (reference sequence). This CDR3 spans 16 amino acids. Deletions cut 5 bases from V and 0 bases from J, with 16 bases between. In DNA form, the CDR3 reads TGTGCCAGCAGTCCGCTGCGAGCCGGCGACCAAGAGACCCAGTACTTC. This translates into CASSPLRAGDQETQYF.

This sequence joins TRBV28 and TRBJ1-5, with 7 bases aligning to TRBD1. The CDR3 length is 15 residues. Trimming cost V 2 bases and J 6 bases; bases outside gene matches: 7. Germline V CDR1 and CDR2: MDHEN, SYDVKM. The CDR3 nucleotides read TGTGCCAGCAGTTTACAGACAGGGAATGCTCAGCCCCAGCATTTT. It translates to CASSLQTGNAQPQHF. The variable domain in full, with the rest retrieved from reference TRBV28 and TRBJ1-5, is DVKVTQSSRYLVKRTGEKVFLECVQDMDHENMFWYRQDPGLGLRLIYFSYDVKMKEKGDIPEGYSVSREKKERFSLILESASTNQTSMYLCASSLQTGNAQPQHFGDGTRLSIL.

In its sample, this clone was seen once. V and J are TRBV5-6 and TRBJ2-1; D perhaps matches TRBD2 (6 bases). The CDR3 is 13 residues long. The V end was cut by 4 bases, the J end by 6 bases, with 11 bases between. The germline CDR1 and CDR2 sequences are SGHDT and YYEEEE. CDR3 in amino acids: CASSPSGVNEQFF. The DNA for the CDR3 is TGTGCCAGCAGCCCCTCGGGGGTCAATGAGCAGTTCTTC.

V gene TRBV2 combines with J gene TRBJ1-5; possible D gene TRBD1, 6 bases. V lost 4 bases and J lost 6, with 13 bases in between. CDR3 length: 14 amino acids. CDR1 SNHLY and CDR2 FYNNEI come from the germline V gene. The CDR3 reads CASSAEGGGQPQHF. The CDR3 DNA reads as TGTGCCAGCAGTGCCGAAGGGGGAGGTCAGCCCCAGCATTTT.

The V gene is TRBV6-5, the J gene TRBJ2-2; possibly TRBD1 for D (5 bases). There are 16 residues in the CDR3. The germline V gene has CDR1 MNHEY and CDR2 SVGAGI. The ends were cut back, 0 bases at V and 5 bases at J, with 13 bases in the middle. CDR3 bases: TGTGCCAGCAGTTACTCCAGGGTCGGTAGGACCGGGGAGCTGTTTTTT. Encoded protein: CASSYSRVGRTGELFF.

This clone was detected only once. This chain joins TRBV3-1 (or the pseudogene TRBV3-2) and TRBJ2-1, with D perhaps matching TRBD1 (6 bases). V dropped 4 bases and J dropped 4 bases, with 14 bases sitting between them. CDR3 size: 15 residues. The germline V gene encodes CDR1 LGHDT and CDR2 YNNKEL (reference sequence). Here the CDR3 DNA reads TGTGCCAGCAGCCTAGTCCCAGGGGATTACAATGAGCAGTTCTTC. It codes for CASSLVPGDYNEQFF.

The chain couples TRBV4-2 to TRBJ1-1; D perhaps matches TRBD1 (5 bases). Trimming cost V 0 bases and J 1 base, with 12 bases left between them. Germline V lookup: CDR1 LGHNA, CDR2 YNFKEQ. The CDR3 is 16 residues long. CDR3: CASSQDYSQGNTEAFF. CDR3 nucleotide sequence: TGTGCCAGCAGCCAAGATTATTCGCAGGGGAACACTGAAGCTTTCTTT.

The chain employs TRBV19 and TRBJ1-1, with D uncertain. The CDR3 totals 14 residues. V was clipped by 1 base and J by 3 bases, with 9 bases between them. Germline CDR1 is LNHDA and CDR2 is SQIVND (reference sequence). CDR3 amino acids: CASSIVVTDTEAFF. The CDR3 bases are TGTGCCAGTAGTATAGTAGTTACAGACACTGAAGCTTTCTTT.

The chain combines TRBV9 with TRBJ2-1, with 7 nucleotides matching TRBD1. CDR1 is SGDLS and CDR2 is YYNGEE in the germline V gene. The CDR3 covers 15 residues. The V segment lost 3 bases and the J segment 0 bases; nucleotides outside the gene matches: 3. For the CDR3, the DNA is TGTGCCAGCAGCGCCTCAGGGGGCTCCTACAATGAGCAGTTCTTC. It codes for CASSASGGSYNEQFF.

The genes are TRBV27 and TRBJ1-6, with no clear D. Trimming pared 11 bases from V and 3 bases from J, leaving 11 bases between. This CDR3 spans 13 amino acids. CDR1 and CDR2 from the germline V gene are MNHEY and SMNVEV (reference sequence). CDR3 nucleotides: TGTGCCGTTGGACGGATCTATAATTCACCCCTCCACTTT. This encodes CAVGRIYNSPLHF.

The V call is TRBV2, the J call TRBJ1-5; the D gene is possibly TRBD1 (5 bases). Germline V gene lookup returns CDR1 SNHLY and CDR2 FYNNEI. The CDR3 sequence is 16 residues long. Trimming took 5 bases from V and 2 from J, leaving 16 bases between them. In nucleotides, the CDR3 is TGTGCCAGCAGTCTACTCCAACAGGTGGGCAATCAGCCCCAGCATTTT. Translated: CASSLLQQVGNQPQHF.

The V call is TRBV11-2, the J call TRBJ2-1, with a possible D match to TRBD2 (5 bases). CDR1 and CDR2 (germline): SGHAT, FQNNGV. The CDR3 runs 11 residues. V shed 3 bases and J shed 10 bases, with 7 bases lying between them. The CDR3: CASSLGREQFF. DNA for the CDR3: TGTGCCAGCAGCTTGGGGAGAGAGCAGTTCTTC. Based on the CDR3 plus reference TRBV11-2 and TRBJ2-1, the full variable domain is EAGVAQSPRYKIIEKRQSVAFWCNPISGHATLYWYQQILGQGPKLLIQFQNNGVVDDSQLPKDRFSAERLKGVDSTLKIQPAKLEDSAVYLCASSLGREQFFGPGTRLTVL.

Written as DNA, the CDR3 is TGTGCCAGCAGCCCCGGGGGGTGGTCTAGTCCTAGCACAGATACGCAGTATTTT. It translates to CASSPGGWSSPSTDTQYF. J is TRBJ2-3 and V is TRBV2; 7 nucleotides match TRBD2. The CDR3 sequence is 18 residues long. J lost 0 bases, V lost 6 bases, and 15 bases had no gene match. CDR1 and CDR2 from the germline V gene are SNHLY and FYNNEI.

The rearrangement uses TRBV12-3 or TRBV12-4 and TRBJ2-7, with 7 nucleotides matching TRBD1. The V gene end was trimmed by 6 bases and the J gene end by 1 base; junction bases not matched to a gene: 3. This CDR3 has 13 amino acids. CDR3 nucleotides: TGTGCCAGCAGCCGGGACAGTTCCTACGAGCAGTACTTC. This sequence encodes CASSRDSSYEQYF.